The sequence of this TCR beta chain was determined in a study of beta chain features in type 1 diabetes. Study outcomes and limitations: Type 1 diabetes patients had VDJ junctions that carried fewer insertions and more deletions. Shorter TCRB CDR3s, moderately but significantly so, were found in Type 1 diabetes patients in all four CD4+ subsets.

TCRB transcripts that were expressed got sequenced, as all of the isolated RNA had been reverse transcribed. The protocol was immunoSEQ multiplex PCR, while the TCRdb copy is restricted to in-frame clones and leaves out a portion. Of 600,000 or so clones in the sample, around an eighth were seen once. Germline V CDR1 and CDR2: KGHSH, LQKENI. Deletions cut 3 bases from V and 3 bases from J, with 14 bases between. The CDR3 extends over 15 amino acids. CD45RO/CCR7/CD25/CD127/CD95/CD27 staining was used to isolate CD4+ naive, central memory, regulatory and stem cell-like memory cells by sorting. This clone occurred a few times. Its antigen remains unidentified.

The sequencing sample was made of naive CD4+ T cells from blood. The chain employs TRBV18 and TRBJ1-2; no definite D call. The sequence was collected from a man between 18 and 29 years old with type 1 diabetes. The CDR3 nucleotides read TGTGCCAGCTCACCCGCGCTCTCGAAGGACTATGGCTACACCTTC. It is translated as CASSPALSKDYGYTF.